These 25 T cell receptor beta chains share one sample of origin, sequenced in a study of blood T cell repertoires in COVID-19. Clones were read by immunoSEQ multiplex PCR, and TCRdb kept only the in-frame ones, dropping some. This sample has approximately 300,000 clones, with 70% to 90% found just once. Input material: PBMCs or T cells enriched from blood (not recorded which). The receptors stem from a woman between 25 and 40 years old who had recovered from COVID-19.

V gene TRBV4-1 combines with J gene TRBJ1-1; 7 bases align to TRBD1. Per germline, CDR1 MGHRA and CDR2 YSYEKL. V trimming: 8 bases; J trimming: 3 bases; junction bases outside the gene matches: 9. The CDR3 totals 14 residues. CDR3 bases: TGCGCCAGCCGCGGGACAGCGTTTTACACTGAAGCTTTCTTT. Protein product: CASRGTAFYTEAFF.

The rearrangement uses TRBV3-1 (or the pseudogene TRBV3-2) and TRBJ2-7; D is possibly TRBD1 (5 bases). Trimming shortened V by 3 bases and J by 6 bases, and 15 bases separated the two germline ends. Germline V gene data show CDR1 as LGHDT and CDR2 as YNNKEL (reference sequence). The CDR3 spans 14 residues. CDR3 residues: CASSQTLTESEQYF. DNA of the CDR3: TGTGCCAGCAGCCAGACATTGACAGAGTCCGAGCAGTACTTC.

CDR3 coding DNA: TGTGCCAGCAGCCCAAGACAGGGGCTAGGGGAAGCTTTCTTT. This sequence encodes CASSPRQGLGEAFF. The chain employs TRBV5-4 and TRBJ1-1, with 8 positions matching TRBD1. The CDR3 length is 14 residues. Germline lookup yields CDR1 SGHNT and CDR2 YYREEE (reference sequence). J was trimmed by 8 bases and V by 4 bases; bases with no gene match: 10. Full variable domain (missing parts from reference TRBV5-4 and TRBJ1-1): ETGVTQSPTHLIKTRGQQVTLRCSSQSGHNTVSWYQQALGQGPQFIFQYYREEENGRGNFPPRFSGLQFPNYSSELNVNALELDDSALYLCASSPRQGLGEAFFGQGTRLTVV.

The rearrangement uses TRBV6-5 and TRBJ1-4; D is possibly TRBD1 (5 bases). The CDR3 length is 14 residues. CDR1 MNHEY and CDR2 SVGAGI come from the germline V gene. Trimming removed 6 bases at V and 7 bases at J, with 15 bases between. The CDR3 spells CASRGPRESEKLFF. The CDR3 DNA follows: TGTGCCAGCAGGGGGCCCCGCGAAAGTGAAAAACTGTTTTTT.

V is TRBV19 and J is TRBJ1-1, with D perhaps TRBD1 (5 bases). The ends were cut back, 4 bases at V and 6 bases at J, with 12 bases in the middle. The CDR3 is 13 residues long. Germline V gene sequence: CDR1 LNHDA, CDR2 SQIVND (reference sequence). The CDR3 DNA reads TGTGCCAGTAGTACCGGGGGGTCTTCTGAAGCTTTCTTT. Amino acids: CASSTGGSSEAFF.

The DNA of the CDR3 is TGTGCCAGCTCACGGGACAGGACTGAAGCTTTCTTT. Protein: CASSRDRTEAFF. The V call is TRBV18, the J call TRBJ1-1, with 8 bases identical to TRBD1. Germline loops: CDR1 KGHSH, CDR2 LQKENI. J gave up 5 bases and V 4 bases, and 0 bases lay outside the gene matches. The CDR3 is made up of 12 amino acids.

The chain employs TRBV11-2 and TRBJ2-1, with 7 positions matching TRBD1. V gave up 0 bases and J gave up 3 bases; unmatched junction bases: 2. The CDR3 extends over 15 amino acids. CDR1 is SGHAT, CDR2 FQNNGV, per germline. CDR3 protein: CASSLDGTVYNEQFF. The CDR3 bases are TGTGCCAGCAGCTTAGATGGGACAGTCTACAATGAGCAGTTCTTC.

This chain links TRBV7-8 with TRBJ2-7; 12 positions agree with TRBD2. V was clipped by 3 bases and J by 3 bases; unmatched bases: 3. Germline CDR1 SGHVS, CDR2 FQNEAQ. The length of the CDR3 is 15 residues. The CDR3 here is CASSFGLAGLYEQYF. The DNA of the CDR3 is TGTGCCAGCAGCTTTGGACTAGCGGGGCTCTACGAGCAGTACTTC.

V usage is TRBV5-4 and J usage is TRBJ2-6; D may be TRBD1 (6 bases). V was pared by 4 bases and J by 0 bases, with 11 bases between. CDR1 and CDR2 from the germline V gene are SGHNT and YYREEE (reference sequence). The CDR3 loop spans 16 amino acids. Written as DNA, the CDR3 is TGTGCCAGCAGCCGTGGACAGAACTCTGGGGCCAACGTCCTGACTTTC. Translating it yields CASSRGQNSGANVLTF.

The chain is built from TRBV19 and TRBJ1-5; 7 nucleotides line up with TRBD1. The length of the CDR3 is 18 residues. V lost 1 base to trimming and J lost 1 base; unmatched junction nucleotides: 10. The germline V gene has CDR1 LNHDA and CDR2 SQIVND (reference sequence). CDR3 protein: CASSIAKTGIRSNQPQHF. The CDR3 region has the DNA TGTGCCAGTAGTATAGCCAAGACAGGGATCAGAAGCAATCAGCCCCAGCATTTT. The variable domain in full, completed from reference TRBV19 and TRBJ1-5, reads DGGITQSPKYLFRKEGQNVTLSCEQNLNHDAMYWYRQDPGQGLRLIYYSQIVNDFQKGDIAEGYSVSREKKESFPLTVTSAQKNPTAFYLCASSIAKTGIRSNQPQHFGDGTRLSIL.

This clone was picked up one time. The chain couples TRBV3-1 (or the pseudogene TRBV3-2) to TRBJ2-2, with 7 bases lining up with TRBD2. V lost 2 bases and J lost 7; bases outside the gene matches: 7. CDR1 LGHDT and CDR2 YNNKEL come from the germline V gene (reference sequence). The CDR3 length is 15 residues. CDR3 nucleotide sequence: TGTGCCAGCAGCCAACCGAGACTAGCAAGCGGGGAGCTGTTTTTT. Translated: CASSQPRLASGELFF.

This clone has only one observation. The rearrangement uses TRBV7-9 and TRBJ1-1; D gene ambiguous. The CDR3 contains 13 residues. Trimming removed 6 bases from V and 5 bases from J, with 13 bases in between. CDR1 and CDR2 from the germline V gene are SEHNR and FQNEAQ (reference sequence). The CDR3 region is CASREGLGTEAFF. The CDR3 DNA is TGTGCCAGCAGGGAAGGACTTGGGACTGAAGCTTTCTTT.

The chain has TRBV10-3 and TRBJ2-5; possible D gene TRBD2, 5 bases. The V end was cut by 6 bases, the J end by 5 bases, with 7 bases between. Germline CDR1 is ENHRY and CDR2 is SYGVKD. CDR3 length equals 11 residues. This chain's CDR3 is CAIRSGETQYF. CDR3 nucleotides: TGTGCCATCAGGTCGGGGGAGACCCAGTACTTC.

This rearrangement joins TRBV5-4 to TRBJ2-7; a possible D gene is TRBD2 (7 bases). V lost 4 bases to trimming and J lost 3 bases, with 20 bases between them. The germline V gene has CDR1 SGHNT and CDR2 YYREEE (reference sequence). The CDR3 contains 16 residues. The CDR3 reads CASSRMGGANNYEQYF. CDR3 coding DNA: TGTGCCAGCAGCCGCATGGGGGGGGCTAACAACTACGAGCAGTACTTC.

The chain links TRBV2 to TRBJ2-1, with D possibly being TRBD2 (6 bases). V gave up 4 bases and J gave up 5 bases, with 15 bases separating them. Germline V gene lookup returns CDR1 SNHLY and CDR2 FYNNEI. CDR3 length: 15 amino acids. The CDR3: CASSVLPSANNEQFF. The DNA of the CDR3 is TGTGCCAGCAGTGTTTTGCCTAGCGCGAACAATGAGCAGTTCTTC.

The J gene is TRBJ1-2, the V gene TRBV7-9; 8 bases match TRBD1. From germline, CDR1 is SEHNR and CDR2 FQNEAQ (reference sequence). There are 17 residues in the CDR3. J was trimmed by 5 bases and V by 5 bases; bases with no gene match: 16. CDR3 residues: CASSPVLGQVGRYGYTF. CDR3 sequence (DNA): TGTGCCAGCAGCCCGGTCCTGGGACAGGTGGGGAGGTATGGCTACACCTTC.

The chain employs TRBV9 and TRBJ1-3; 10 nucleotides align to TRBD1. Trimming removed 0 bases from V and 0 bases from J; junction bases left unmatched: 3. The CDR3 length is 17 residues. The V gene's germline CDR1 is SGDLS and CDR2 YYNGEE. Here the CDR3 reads CASSVAGQGPSGNTIYF. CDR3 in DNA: TGTGCCAGCAGCGTAGCGGGACAGGGGCCCTCTGGAAACACCATATATTTT.

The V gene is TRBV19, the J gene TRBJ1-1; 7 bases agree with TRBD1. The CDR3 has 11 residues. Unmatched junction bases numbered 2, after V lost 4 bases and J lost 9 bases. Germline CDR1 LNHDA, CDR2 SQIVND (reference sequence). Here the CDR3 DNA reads TGTGCCAGTAGTAACAGGGGAAAAGCTTTCTTT. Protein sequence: CASSNRGKAFF.

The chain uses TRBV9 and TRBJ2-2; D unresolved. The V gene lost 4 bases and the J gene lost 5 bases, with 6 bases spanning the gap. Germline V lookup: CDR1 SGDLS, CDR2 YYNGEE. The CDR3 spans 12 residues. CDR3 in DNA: TGTGCCAGCAGCCACGGGACCGGGGAGCTGTTTTTT. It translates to CASSHGTGELFF.

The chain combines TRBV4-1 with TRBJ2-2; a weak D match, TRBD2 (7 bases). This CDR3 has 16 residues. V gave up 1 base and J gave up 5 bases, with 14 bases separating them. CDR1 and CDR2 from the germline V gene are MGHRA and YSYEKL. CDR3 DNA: TGCGCCAGCAGCCAAGCCGCAGGGAGGGGGACCGGGGAGCTGTTTTTT. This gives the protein CASSQAAGRGTGELFF.

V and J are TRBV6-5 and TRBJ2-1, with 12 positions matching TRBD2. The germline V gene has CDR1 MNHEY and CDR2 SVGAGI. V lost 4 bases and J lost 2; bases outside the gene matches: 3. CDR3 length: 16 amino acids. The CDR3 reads CASSLLAGGTYNEQFF. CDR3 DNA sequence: TGTGCCAGCAGTTTACTAGCGGGGGGAACCTACAATGAGCAGTTCTTC.

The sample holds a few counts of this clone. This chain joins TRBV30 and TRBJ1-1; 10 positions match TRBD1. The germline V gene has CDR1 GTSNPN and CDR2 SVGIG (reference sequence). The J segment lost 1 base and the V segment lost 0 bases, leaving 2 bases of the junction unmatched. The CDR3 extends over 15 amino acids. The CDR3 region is CAWSVRDRGNTEAFF. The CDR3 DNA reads TGTGCCTGGAGTGTACGGGACAGGGGGAACACTGAAGCTTTCTTT.

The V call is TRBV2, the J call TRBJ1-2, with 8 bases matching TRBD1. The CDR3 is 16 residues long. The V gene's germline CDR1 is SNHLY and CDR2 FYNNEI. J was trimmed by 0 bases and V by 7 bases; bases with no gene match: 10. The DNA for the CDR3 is TGTGCCAGCATTATAGGACAGGGACGAGCTAACTATGGCTACACCTTC. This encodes CASIIGQGRANYGYTF.

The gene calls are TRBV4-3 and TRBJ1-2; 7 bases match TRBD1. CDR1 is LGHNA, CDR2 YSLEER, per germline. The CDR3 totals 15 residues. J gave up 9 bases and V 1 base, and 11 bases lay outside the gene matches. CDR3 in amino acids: CASSQGSGWGQSYTF. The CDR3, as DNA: TGCGCCAGCAGCCAAGGGAGTGGTTGGGGACAGAGCTACACCTTC.

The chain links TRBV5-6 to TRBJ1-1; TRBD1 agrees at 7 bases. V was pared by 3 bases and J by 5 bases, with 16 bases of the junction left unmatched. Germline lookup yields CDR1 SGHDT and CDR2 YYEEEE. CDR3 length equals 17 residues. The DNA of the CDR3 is TGTGCCAGCAGCTCATCATCCGACAGGGTTGCGGGGACTGAAGCTTTCTTT. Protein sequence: CASSSSSDRVAGTEAFF.